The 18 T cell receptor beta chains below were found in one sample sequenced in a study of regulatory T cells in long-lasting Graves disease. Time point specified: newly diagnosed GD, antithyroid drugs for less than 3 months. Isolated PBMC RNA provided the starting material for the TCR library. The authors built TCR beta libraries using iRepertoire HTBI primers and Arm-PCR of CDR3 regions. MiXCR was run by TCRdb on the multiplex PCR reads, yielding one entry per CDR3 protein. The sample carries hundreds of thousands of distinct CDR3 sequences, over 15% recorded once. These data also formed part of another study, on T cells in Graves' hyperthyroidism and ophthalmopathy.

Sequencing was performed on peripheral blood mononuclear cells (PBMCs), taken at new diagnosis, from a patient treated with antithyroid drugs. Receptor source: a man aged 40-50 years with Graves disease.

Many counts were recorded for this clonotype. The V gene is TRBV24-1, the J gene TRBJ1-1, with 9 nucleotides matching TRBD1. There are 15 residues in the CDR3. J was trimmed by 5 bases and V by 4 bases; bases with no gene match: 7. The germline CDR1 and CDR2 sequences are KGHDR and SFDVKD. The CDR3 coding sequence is TGTGCCACCAGTGACCCAGACAGGGGGGGAACTGAAGCTTTCTTT. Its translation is CATSDPDRGGTEAFF.

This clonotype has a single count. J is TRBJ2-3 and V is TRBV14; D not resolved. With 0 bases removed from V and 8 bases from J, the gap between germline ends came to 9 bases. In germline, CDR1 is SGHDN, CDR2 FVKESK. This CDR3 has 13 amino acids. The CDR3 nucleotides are TGTGCCAGCAGCCAAGAGTCCCGGGTTACGCAGTATTTT. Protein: CASSQESRVTQYF. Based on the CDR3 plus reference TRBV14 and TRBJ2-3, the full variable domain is EAGVTQFPSHSVIEKGQTVTLRCDPISGHDNLYWYRRVMGKEIKFLLHFVKESKQDESGMPNNRFLAERTGGTYSTLKVQPAELEDSGVYFCASSQESRVTQYFGPGTRLTVL.

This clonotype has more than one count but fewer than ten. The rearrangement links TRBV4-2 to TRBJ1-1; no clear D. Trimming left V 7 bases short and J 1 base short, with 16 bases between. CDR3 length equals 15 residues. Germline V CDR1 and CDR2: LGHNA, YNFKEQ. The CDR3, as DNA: TGTGCCAGCATAGGAGGAGATTTAAGGAACACTGAAGCTTTCTTT. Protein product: CASIGGDLRNTEAFF.

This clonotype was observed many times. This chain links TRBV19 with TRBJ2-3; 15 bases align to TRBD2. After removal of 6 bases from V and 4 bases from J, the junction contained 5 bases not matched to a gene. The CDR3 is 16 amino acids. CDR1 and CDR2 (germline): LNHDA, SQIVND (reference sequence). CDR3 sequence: CASSPGLAGGPDTQYF. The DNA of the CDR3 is TGTGCCAGTAGCCCTGGACTAGCGGGGGGGCCAGATACGCAGTATTTT.

This chain's CDR3 is CSAQELGRRNSPLHF. The CDR3 bases are TGCAGTGCTCAAGAGTTGGGACGGAGGAATTCACCCCTCCACTTT. The V gene is TRBV20-1, the J gene TRBJ1-6; tentative D call: TRBD1 (5 bases). V lost 5 bases and J lost 7, with 18 bases in between. CDR3 length: 15 amino acids. The germline CDR1 and CDR2 sequences are DFQATT and SNEGSKA (reference sequence).

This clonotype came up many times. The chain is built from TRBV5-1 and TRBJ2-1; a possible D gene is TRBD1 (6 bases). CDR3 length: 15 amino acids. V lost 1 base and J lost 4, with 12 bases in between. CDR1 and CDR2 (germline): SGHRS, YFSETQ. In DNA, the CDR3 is TGCGCCAGCAGCTTGAGCCAGGGGAATTACAATGAGCAGTTCTTC. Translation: CASSLSQGNYNEQFF.

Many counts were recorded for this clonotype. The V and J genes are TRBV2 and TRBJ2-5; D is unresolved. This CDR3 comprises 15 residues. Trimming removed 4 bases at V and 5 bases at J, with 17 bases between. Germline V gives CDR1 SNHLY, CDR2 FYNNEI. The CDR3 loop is CASSAARIVDETQYF. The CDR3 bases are TGTGCCAGCAGTGCCGCCAGGATCGTCGACGAGACCCAGTACTTC.

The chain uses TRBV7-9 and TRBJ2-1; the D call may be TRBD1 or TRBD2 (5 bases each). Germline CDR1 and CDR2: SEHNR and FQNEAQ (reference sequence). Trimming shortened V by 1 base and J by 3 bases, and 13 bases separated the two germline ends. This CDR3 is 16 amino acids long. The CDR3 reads CASSLVAGGHYNEQFF. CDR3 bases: TGTGCCAGCAGCTTAGTGGCTGGGGGTCACTACAATGAGCAGTTCTTC.

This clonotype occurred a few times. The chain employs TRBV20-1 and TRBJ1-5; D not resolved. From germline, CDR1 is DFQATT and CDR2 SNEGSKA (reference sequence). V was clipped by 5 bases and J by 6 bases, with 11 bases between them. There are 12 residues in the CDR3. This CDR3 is CSALRGGQPQHF. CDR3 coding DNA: TGCAGTGCTCTCCGGGGTGGTCAGCCCCAGCATTTT.

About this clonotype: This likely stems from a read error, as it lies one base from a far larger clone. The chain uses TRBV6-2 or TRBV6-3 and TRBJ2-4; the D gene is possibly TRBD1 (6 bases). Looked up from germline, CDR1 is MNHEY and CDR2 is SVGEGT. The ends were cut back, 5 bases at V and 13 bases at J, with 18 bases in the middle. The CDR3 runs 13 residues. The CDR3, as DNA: TGTGCCAGCAGTACGACAGGTTACAATGAGCAGTACTTC. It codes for CASSTTGYNEQYF.

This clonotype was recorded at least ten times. DNA of the CDR3: TGTGCCAGCTTGAAGGACCACGGTAGCTACGAGCAGTACTTC. Its protein is CASLKDHGSYEQYF. The chain joins TRBV7-6 to TRBJ2-7; no definite D call. CDR3 length: 14 amino acids. Germline CDR1 and CDR2: SGHVS and FNYEAQ. V was clipped by 8 bases and J by 3 bases, with 17 bases between them.

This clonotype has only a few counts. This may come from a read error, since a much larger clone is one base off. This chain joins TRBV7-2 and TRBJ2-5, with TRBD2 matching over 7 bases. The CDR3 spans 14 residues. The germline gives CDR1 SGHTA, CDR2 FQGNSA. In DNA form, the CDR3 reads TGTGCCAGCAGCTTCCAGCGGGGCGGAGAGATCCAGTACTTC. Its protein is CASSFQRGGEIQYF.

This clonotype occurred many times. In DNA form, the CDR3 reads TGTGCTAGTGGTTTCCTCTCCGGGACAGGGGAAGGGAATGAGCAGTTCTTC. It yields the protein CASGFLSGTGEGNEQFF. The rearrangement uses TRBV12-5 and TRBJ2-1, with 10 bases identical to TRBD1. V lost 3 bases, J lost 7 bases, and 12 bases stayed unmatched. Germline CDR1 reads LGHNT; CDR2 reads FRNRAP. The CDR3 loop spans 17 amino acids.

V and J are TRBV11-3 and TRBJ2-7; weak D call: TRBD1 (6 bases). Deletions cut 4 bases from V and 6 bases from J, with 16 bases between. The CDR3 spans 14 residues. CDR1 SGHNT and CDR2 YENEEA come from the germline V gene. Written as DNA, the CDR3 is TGTGCCAGCAGCTCCAAACAGGGCCCGGCCGAGCAGTACTTC. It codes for CASSSKQGPAEQYF.

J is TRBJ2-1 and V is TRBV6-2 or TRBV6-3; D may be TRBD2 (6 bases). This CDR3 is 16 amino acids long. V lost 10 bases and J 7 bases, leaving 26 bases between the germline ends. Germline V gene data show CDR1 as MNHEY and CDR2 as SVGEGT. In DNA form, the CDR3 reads TGTGCCACCGTTAAAGAAACGGGAGTGAAGGGGAATGAGCAGTTCTTC. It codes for CATVKETGVKGNEQFF.

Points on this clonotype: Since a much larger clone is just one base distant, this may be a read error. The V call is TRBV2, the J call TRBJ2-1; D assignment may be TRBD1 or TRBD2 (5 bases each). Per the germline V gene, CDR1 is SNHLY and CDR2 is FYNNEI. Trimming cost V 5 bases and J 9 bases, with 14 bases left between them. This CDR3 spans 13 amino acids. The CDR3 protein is CASSLAGRVEQFF. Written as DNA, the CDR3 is TGTGCCAGCAGTCTGGCAGGGCGGGTTGAGCAGTTCTTC.

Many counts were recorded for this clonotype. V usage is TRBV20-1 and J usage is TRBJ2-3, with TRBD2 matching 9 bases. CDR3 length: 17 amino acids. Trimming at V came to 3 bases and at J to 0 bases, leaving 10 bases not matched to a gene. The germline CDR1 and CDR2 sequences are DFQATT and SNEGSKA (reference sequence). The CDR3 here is CSASGRGGASSTDTQYF. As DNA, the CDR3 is TGCAGTGCTAGTGGGCGGGGGGGGGCGTCTAGCACAGATACGCAGTATTTT.

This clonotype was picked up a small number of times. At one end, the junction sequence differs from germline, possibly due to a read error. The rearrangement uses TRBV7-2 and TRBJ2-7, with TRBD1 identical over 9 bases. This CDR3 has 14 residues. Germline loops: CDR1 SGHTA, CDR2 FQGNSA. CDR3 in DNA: TGTGCCAGCAGCCTCAGGACAGGGGAGTACGTGCAGTACTTC. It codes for CASSLRTGEYVQYF.